Presented here are 25 T cell receptor beta chains from one specimen sequenced in a study of blood T cell repertoires in COVID-19. Produced via immunoSEQ multiplex PCR; TCRdb's table is partial and in-frame only. Of 50,000 to 70,000 clones in the sample, about 78% were seen once. Sequenced sample: peripheral blood. The receptors were gathered from a man in his fifties or sixties with active or convalescent COVID-19.

The chain has TRBV5-4 and TRBJ1-1; weak D call: TRBD1 (5 bases). Trimming cost V 2 bases and J 5 bases, with 16 bases left between them. The germline V gene encodes CDR1 SGHNT and CDR2 YYREEE (reference sequence). This CDR3 has 15 residues. The CDR3 DNA is TGTGCCAGCAGCTTCGGCGGGAGGGGTAGGACTGAAGCTTTCTTT. Its translation: CASSFGGRGRTEAFF.

This clone came up a few times. This chain connects TRBV6-1 to TRBJ2-6; D gene ambiguous. CDR1 is MNHNS and CDR2 is SASEGT in the germline V gene. Trimming stripped 3 bases from V and 0 bases from J, with 6 bases between. The CDR3 extends over 15 amino acids. The CDR3 nucleotides read TGTGCCAGCAGTGAGGAGCTCTCTGGGGCCAACGTCCTGACTTTC. Protein sequence: CASSEELSGANVLTF.

This clone has only a few counts. The chain couples TRBV7-2 to TRBJ2-5, with D possibly being TRBD2 (5 bases). Deletions cut 1 base from V and 3 bases from J, with 12 bases between. Germline lookup yields CDR1 SGHTA and CDR2 FQGNSA. The length of the CDR3 is 15 residues. As DNA, the CDR3 is TGTGCCAGCAGCTTAGAGGCCAGCGGAAAAGAGACCCAGTACTTC. This encodes CASSLEASGKETQYF.

V gene TRBV7-2 combines with J gene TRBJ1-1; D remains unclear. The CDR3 spans 14 residues. Germline V gene lookup returns CDR1 SGHTA and CDR2 FQGNSA. Trimming pared 4 bases from V and 5 bases from J, leaving 14 bases between. CDR3 sequence (DNA): TGTGCCAGCAGCTCCTGGGCGGGGAAAACTGAAGCTTTCTTT. Its protein is CASSSWAGKTEAFF.

The chain is built from TRBV5-1 and TRBJ2-7; D is undetermined. Germline V gene sequence: CDR1 SGHRS, CDR2 YFSETQ. V lost 0 bases, J lost 4 bases, and 8 bases lay in between. This CDR3 contains 13 residues. The CDR3 sequence: CASSLAERYEQYF. CDR3 DNA sequence: TGCGCCAGCAGCTTGGCCGAGAGGTACGAGCAGTACTTC. The whole variable domain, remainder taken from reference TRBV5-1 and TRBJ2-7, is KAGVTQTPRYLIKTRGQQVTLSCSPISGHRSVSWYQQTPGQGLQFLFEYFSETQRNKGNFPGRFSGRQFSNSRSEMNVSTLELGDSALYLCASSLAERYEQYFGPGTRLTVT.

The CDR3 DNA is TGTGCCAGCGGCGGAGGGGCGGAGACCCAGTACTTC. Its protein product is CASGGGAETQYF. The rearrangement links TRBV6-5 to TRBJ2-5, with TRBD2 as a possible D gene (6 bases). This CDR3 spans 12 amino acids. The germline gives CDR1 MNHEY, CDR2 SVGAGI. Trimming took off 8 bases at V and 5 bases at J, with 12 bases between the two ends.

J is TRBJ2-1 and V is TRBV3-1 (or the pseudogene TRBV3-2); 12 bases map to TRBD2. This CDR3 has 14 residues. The ends lost 9 bases at V and 7 bases at J; junction bases unmatched: 7. The germline V gene has CDR1 LGHDT and CDR2 YNNKEL (reference sequence). As DNA, the CDR3 is TGTGCCAGTTCACCTAGCGGGGGGGTTAATGAGCAGTTCTTC. Residues: CASSPSGGVNEQFF.

The CDR3 DNA reads TGTGCCAGCAGCGACAACAGGGGGCCCCCTGGAAACACCATATATTTT. Protein sequence: CASSDNRGPPGNTIYF. The chain employs TRBV7-3 and TRBJ1-3; 9 nucleotides align to TRBD1. The J segment lost 2 bases and the V segment lost 5 bases, leaving 7 bases of the junction unmatched. Germline-derived CDR1 and CDR2 are SGHTA and FQGTGA. This CDR3 contains 16 residues.

The V and J genes are TRBV3-1 (or the pseudogene TRBV3-2) and TRBJ1-6; perhaps TRBD1 as D (5 bases). The CDR3 covers 15 residues. In germline, CDR1 is LGHDT, CDR2 YNNKEL (reference sequence). V lost 3 bases to trimming and J lost 10 bases, with 16 bases between them. The CDR3 coding sequence is TGTGCCAGCAGCCAGGGGGGTGCAGGGAGGTCACCCCTCCACTTT. It is translated as CASSQGGAGRSPLHF.

The count of this clone is one. The chain has TRBV7-6 and TRBJ2-3; 9 positions agree with TRBD2. Germline lookup yields CDR1 SGHVS and CDR2 FNYEAQ. With V trimmed by 3 bases and J by 5 bases, 6 bases remained unmatched. The CDR3 has 15 amino acids. The chain's CDR3 is CASSFLSGGVDTQYF. The DNA of the CDR3 is TGTGCCAGCAGCTTCCTTAGCGGGGGAGTAGATACGCAGTATTTT.

The chain is built from TRBV7-9 and TRBJ1-1; D uncertain. CDR3 size: 12 residues. Germline lookup yields CDR1 SEHNR and CDR2 FQNEAQ (reference sequence). V dropped 1 base and J dropped 5 bases, with 5 bases sitting between them. In DNA form, the CDR3 reads TGTGCCAGCAGCTTAGAGAGGACTGAAGCTTTCTTT. Encoded protein: CASSLERTEAFF.

This clone was counted between two and nine times. The rearrangement uses TRBV6-5 and TRBJ2-5; a possible D gene is TRBD1 (6 bases). V was cut by 6 bases and J by 6 bases, with 14 bases left in between. The CDR3 runs 13 residues. Germline assignment: CDR1 MNHEY and CDR2 SVGAGI. The CDR3 region has the DNA TGTGCCAGCAGCGAGAGACAGGTCCAGACCCAGTACTTC. Translation gives CASSERQVQTQYF.

V and J are TRBV15 and TRBJ2-3, with 14 bases fitting TRBD2. The germline CDR1 and CDR2 sequences are LNHNV and YYDKDF (reference sequence). The CDR3 loop spans 16 amino acids. V shed 5 bases, J shed 6 bases, and the junction held 7 bases outside the gene matches. CDR3 nucleotides: TGTGCCACCAGCGGGGCTAGGACTAGCGGGGGGGATACGCAGTATTTT. This sequence encodes CATSGARTSGGDTQYF.

The rearrangement links TRBV19 to TRBJ2-7; D perhaps matches TRBD2 (7 bases). There are 12 residues in the CDR3. V shed 5 bases and J shed 10 bases, with 15 bases lying between them. Germline V gene data show CDR1 as LNHDA and CDR2 as SQIVND (reference sequence). CDR3 amino acids: CASSLGGGLQYF. The CDR3 DNA follows: TGTGCCAGTAGTTTAGGCGGGGGCCTACAGTACTTC.

J is TRBJ1-1 and V is TRBV19; D unresolved. Looked up from germline, CDR1 is LNHDA and CDR2 is SQIVND (reference sequence). This CDR3 contains 14 residues. Between the trimmed V and J ends, which lost 5 bases and 2 bases, there was a span of 12 bases. CDR3 DNA sequence: TGTGCCAGTAGTGGATTAGCGGGAAACACTGAAGCTTTCTTT. Amino acids: CASSGLAGNTEAFF.

In its sample, this clone was seen once. This chain joins TRBV29-1 and TRBJ2-3, with TRBD2 as a possible D gene (6 bases). The germline V gene has CDR1 SQVTM and CDR2 ANQGSEA. The CDR3 extends over 13 amino acids. Trimming left V 7 bases short and J 2 bases short, with 13 bases between. In DNA, the CDR3 is TGCAGCGCGCCGGGACTGGCCACAGATACGCAGTATTTT. It translates to CSAPGLATDTQYF.

This clone was picked up one time. V is TRBV5-1 and J is TRBJ1-6; D possibly corresponds to TRBD1 (5 bases). The CDR3 is 15 residues long. Germline V gene lookup returns CDR1 SGHRS and CDR2 YFSETQ. V lost 4 bases and J lost 6, with 14 bases in between. CDR3 in amino acids: CASSQGLGGNSPLHF. For the CDR3, the DNA is TGCGCCAGCAGCCAGGGACTGGGAGGTAATTCACCCCTCCACTTT.

This sequence joins TRBV5-6 and TRBJ2-7; 12 bases align to TRBD2. The germline gives CDR1 SGHDT, CDR2 YYEEEE. The V gene end was trimmed by 4 bases and the J gene end by 2 bases; junction bases not matched to a gene: 4. The CDR3 is 15 amino acids. The CDR3 DNA sequence: TGTGCCAGCAGCGCCCTAGCGGGAGGGACCTACGAGCAGTACTTC. Translation gives CASSALAGGTYEQYF.

This chain links TRBV6-2 or TRBV6-3 with TRBJ2-7; TRBD2 agrees at 12 bases. Trimming removed 2 bases from V and 2 bases from J; junction bases left unmatched: 4. This CDR3 region has 16 residues. Germline-derived CDR1 and CDR2 are MNHEY and SVGEGT. The DNA for the CDR3 is TGTGCCAGCAGTTACGGGCCTAGCGGGGGGGCCTACGAGCAGTACTTC. Protein product: CASSYGPSGGAYEQYF.

A few counts support this clone. The gene calls are TRBV11-2 and TRBJ1-2, with D possibly TRBD1 on 6 matching bases. Trimming stripped 0 bases from V and 4 bases from J, with 9 bases between. The CDR3 is 14 residues long. Germline loops: CDR1 SGHAT, CDR2 FQNNGV. CDR3 sequence (DNA): TGTGCCAGCAGCTTAGAAAGGGGGGGCTATGGCTACACCTTC. Translating gives CASSLERGGYGYTF.

This clone was seen a few times. The chain joins TRBV6-5 to TRBJ1-5, with D hard to call. Germline-derived CDR1 and CDR2 are MNHEY and SVGAGI. The CDR3 is made up of 12 amino acids. Trimming left V 6 bases short and J 4 bases short, with 7 bases between. CDR3 in amino acids: CASRSPNQPQHF. CDR3 DNA: TGTGCCAGCAGGTCCCCAAATCAGCCCCAGCATTTT.

The chain links TRBV6-2 or TRBV6-3 to TRBJ2-5, with 7 bases identical to TRBD2. This CDR3 has 16 amino acids. Germline-derived CDR1 and CDR2 are MNHEY and SVGEGT. V dropped 5 bases and J dropped 2; count of bases not matched to a gene: 11. In DNA, the CDR3 is TGTGCCAGCAGTGATCGGGCGGGGGACCCTCAAGAGACCCAGTACTTC. Translating gives CASSDRAGDPQETQYF.

CDR3 residues: CASSVGTGSSQPQHF. The CDR3 DNA reads as TGCGCCAGCAGCGTCGGGACAGGGTCAAGTCAGCCCCAGCATTTT. This rearrangement joins TRBV5-1 to TRBJ1-5; 9 nucleotides match TRBD1. CDR3 length: 15 amino acids. Germline V lookup: CDR1 SGHRS, CDR2 YFSETQ. V gave up 4 bases and J gave up 6 bases; unmatched junction bases: 8.

The rearrangement links TRBV5-1 to TRBJ2-1; 9 bases line up with TRBD2. The CDR3 is 16 amino acids. Germline V gene sequence: CDR1 SGHRS, CDR2 YFSETQ. J was trimmed by 4 bases and V by 0 bases; bases with no gene match: 5. This chain's CDR3 is CASSLAGRGGYNEQFF. CDR3 coding DNA: TGCGCCAGCAGCTTGGCTGGGCGGGGGGGATACAATGAGCAGTTCTTC.

In its sample, this clone was seen a few times. This chain connects TRBV3-1 (or the pseudogene TRBV3-2) to TRBJ1-2; perhaps TRBD1 as D (5 bases). The germline V and J ends were trimmed by 2 bases and 8 bases, with 15 bases remaining between them. This CDR3 has 14 amino acids. The germline gives CDR1 LGHDT, CDR2 YNNKEL (reference sequence). As DNA, the CDR3 is TGTGCCAGCAGCCAATCCCAAGGGGCAGGAGGCTACACCTTC. Protein: CASSQSQGAGGYTF.